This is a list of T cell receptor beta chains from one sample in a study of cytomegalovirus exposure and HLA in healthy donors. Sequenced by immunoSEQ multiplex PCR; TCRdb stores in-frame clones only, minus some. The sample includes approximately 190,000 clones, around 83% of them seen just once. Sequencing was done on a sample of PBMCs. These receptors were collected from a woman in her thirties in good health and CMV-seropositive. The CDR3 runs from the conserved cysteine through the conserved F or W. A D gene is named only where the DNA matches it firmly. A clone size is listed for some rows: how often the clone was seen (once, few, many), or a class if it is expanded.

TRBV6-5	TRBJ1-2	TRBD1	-	CASSSGPGGFGYTF	TGTGCCAGCAGTTCCGGACCAGGGGGTTTCGGCTACACCTTC
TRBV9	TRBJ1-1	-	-	CASSVAGARNTEAFF	TGTGCCAGCAGCGTAGCAGGGGCGAGGAACACTGAAGCTTTCTTT
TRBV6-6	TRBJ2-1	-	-	CASRDLWEQFF	TGTGCCAGCAGAGACTTATGGGAGCAGTTCTTC
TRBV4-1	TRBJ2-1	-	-	CASKGWELDNEQFF	TGCGCCAGCAAGGGTTGGGAGCTGGACAATGAGCAGTTCTTC
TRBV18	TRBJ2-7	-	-	CASSPSAGIHEQYF	TGTGCCAGCTCACCCTCAGCCGGGATCCACGAGCAGTACTTC
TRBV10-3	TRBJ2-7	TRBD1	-	CAGSRDRESYEQYF	TGTGCCGGCTCCCGGGACAGGGAAAGCTACGAGCAGTACTTC
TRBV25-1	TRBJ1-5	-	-	CASSATGRGQPQHF	TGTGCCAGCAGTGCCACAGGGAGGGGGCAGCCCCAGCATTTT
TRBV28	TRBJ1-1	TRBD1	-	CASSYPGQGDTEAFF	TGTGCCAGCAGTTACCCGGGACAGGGGGATACTGAAGCTTTCTTT
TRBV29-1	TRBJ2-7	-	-	CSATRRSGGNEQYF	TGCAGCGCTACAAGGAGGTCGGGGGGCAACGAGCAGTACTTC
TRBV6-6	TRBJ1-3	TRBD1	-	CASSSLDRGGDTIYF	TGTGCCAGCAGTTCTCTCGACAGGGGGGGCGACACCATATATTTT
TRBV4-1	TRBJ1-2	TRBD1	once	CASSHPRDRANYGYTF	TGCGCCAGCAGCCACCCCCGGGACAGGGCTAACTATGGCTACACCTTC
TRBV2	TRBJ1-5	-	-	CASSDSGWNQPQHF	TGTGCCAGCAGTGATTCAGGATGGAATCAGCCCCAGCATTTT
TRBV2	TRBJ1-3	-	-	CASNRGGNTIYF	TGTGCCAGCAATAGGGGAGGAAACACCATATATTTT
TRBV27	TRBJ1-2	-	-	CASSLRGAYGYTF	TGTGCCAGCAGTTTACGAGGAGCCTATGGCTACACCTTC
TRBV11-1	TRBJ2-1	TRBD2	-	CASSRGGEQFF	TGTGCCAGCAGCCGGGGGGGTGAGCAGTTCTTC
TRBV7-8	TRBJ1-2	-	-	CASSLGGAGESGYTF	TGTGCCAGCAGCTTAGGTGGGGCAGGGGAGTCGGGCTACACCTTC
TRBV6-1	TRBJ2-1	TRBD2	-	CASSVSSGRNNEQFF	TGTGCCAGCAGTGTGAGTAGCGGGAGAAACAATGAGCAGTTCTTC
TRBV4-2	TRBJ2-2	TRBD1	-	CASSQGPGTGYGGELFF	TGTGCCAGCAGCCAAGGTCCCGGGACAGGGTATGGCGGGGAGCTGTTTTTT
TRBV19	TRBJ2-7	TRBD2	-	CASSTLVSGGSYEQYF	TGTGCCAGTAGTACCCTTGTGAGCGGGGGATCCTACGAGCAGTACTTC